The 11 T cell receptor beta chains below all came from one sample that was sequenced in a study of blood T cell repertoires in COVID-19 (TCRdb year 2020). Preparation of the library involved the immunoSEQ multiplex PCR assay. Entries here come from immuneACCESS through TCRdb and include only in-frame sequences with V and J called. Some clones fail to appear in such tables; in the studies checked, an unresolved V gene covers under half of the shortfall, and the cause of the remainder is unknown. The sample table shows some 220,000 clones, and 80% to 90% are seen once. 4.5% to 5.5% of the sample is taken by the ten largest. Source material: peripheral blood. The receptors were gathered from a woman aged 55-69 years who had recovered from COVID-19.

The chain is built from TRBV5-1 and TRBJ2-2, with D possibly matching TRBD1 (6 bases). The CDR3 sequence is 15 residues long. Deletions cut 4 bases from V and 5 bases from J, with 15 bases between. Germline-derived CDR1 and CDR2 are SGHRS and YFSETQ. The CDR3: CASSETSGATGELFF. CDR3 nucleotides: TGCGCCAGCAGCGAAACCTCAGGGGCAACCGGGGAGCTGTTTTTT.

V and J are TRBV11-3 and TRBJ2-1; 14 bases map to TRBD2. The V segment lost 5 bases and the J segment 7 bases; nucleotides outside the gene matches: 7. Looked up from germline, CDR1 is SGHNT and CDR2 is YENEEA. CDR3 size: 16 residues. The chain's CDR3 is CASSRRGTSGGNEQFF. The DNA for the CDR3 is TGTGCCAGCAGCCGGCGCGGGACTAGCGGGGGTAATGAGCAGTTCTTC.

The CDR3 sequence: CASRVTAANYGYTF. The CDR3 DNA is TGTGCCAGCAGGGTGACAGCCGCTAACTATGGCTACACCTTC. The chain links TRBV6-1 to TRBJ1-2, with D tentatively TRBD1 (5 bases). V shed 6 bases and J shed 0 bases, with 11 bases lying between them. The CDR3 contains 14 residues. Per the germline V gene, CDR1 is MNHNS and CDR2 is SASEGT.

The V call is TRBV7-2, the J call TRBJ2-3, with 7 bases matching TRBD2. CDR1 and CDR2 (germline): SGHTA, FQGNSA. The CDR3 runs to 16 residues. V gave up 0 bases and J gave up 1 base; unmatched junction bases: 4. CDR3 bases: TGTGCCAGCAGCTTAGCTGGGAGCGGGGGCACAGATACGCAGTATTTT. Protein sequence: CASSLAGSGGTDTQYF.

In its sample, this clone was seen once. This chain links TRBV4-2 with TRBJ2-5, with D perhaps matching TRBD2 (7 bases). V was shortened by 0 bases and J by 5 bases, with 22 bases between the two germline ends. The CDR3 is 18 residues long. Per germline, CDR1 LGHNA and CDR2 YNFKEQ. This CDR3 reads CASSQDYVGGGARETQYF. Written as DNA, the CDR3 is TGTGCCAGCAGCCAAGATTACGTCGGTGGGGGGGCCAGGGAGACCCAGTACTTC.

The chain employs TRBV6-5 and TRBJ1-5; D gene unclear. Trimming cost V 5 bases and J 2 bases, with 13 bases left between them. This CDR3 comprises 15 residues. Germline V lookup: CDR1 MNHEY, CDR2 SVGAGI. CDR3 protein: CASSIQIWGNQPQHF. The CDR3 bases are TGTGCCAGCAGTATACAGATCTGGGGCAATCAGCCCCAGCATTTT.

This chain links TRBV11-2 with TRBJ2-3, with TRBD2 matching over 13 bases. After removal of 1 base from V and 1 base from J, the junction contained 5 bases not matched to a gene. This CDR3 contains 18 residues. Germline assignment: CDR1 SGHAT and CDR2 FQNNGV. CDR3: CASSLVLAGGSGTDTQYF. CDR3 nucleotide sequence: TGTGCCAGCAGCTTAGTACTAGCGGGGGGGTCTGGCACAGATACGCAGTATTTT.

The chain links TRBV4-3 to TRBJ1-3, with TRBD1 as a possible D gene (6 bases). CDR1 and CDR2 (germline): LGHNA, YSLEER. This CDR3 comprises 16 residues. V was shortened by 0 bases and J by 3 bases, with 12 bases between the two germline ends. In nucleotides, the CDR3 is TGCGCCAGCAGCCAAGAGGCTGGGACAAGTGGAAACACCATATATTTT. Its translation is CASSQEAGTSGNTIYF.

The chain joins TRBV13 to TRBJ2-7; 12 positions match TRBD1. Germline loops: CDR1 PRHDT, CDR2 FYEKMQ (reference sequence). With 3 bases clipped from V and 6 bases from J, the junction kept 9 bases outside the gene matches. The CDR3 is made up of 16 amino acids. This CDR3 reads CASSLVPGQGASEQYF. In DNA form, the CDR3 reads TGTGCCAGCAGCTTGGTCCCGGGACAGGGGGCCTCCGAGCAGTACTTC.

The gene calls are TRBV6-5 and TRBJ1-1, with 7 bases identical to TRBD1. The CDR3 extends over 15 amino acids. Germline V CDR1 and CDR2: MNHEY, SVGAGI. V gave up 6 bases and J gave up 0 bases; unmatched junction bases: 7. CDR3 protein: CASRSGGGLNTEAFF. The DNA for the CDR3 is TGTGCCAGCAGGTCGGGAGGGGGCTTGAACACTGAAGCTTTCTTT.

V usage is TRBV5-4 and J usage is TRBJ2-3; D may be TRBD1 (6 bases). V gave up 3 bases and J gave up 3 bases, with 17 bases separating them. CDR1 and CDR2 (germline): SGHNT, YYREEE (reference sequence). The CDR3 has 16 amino acids. This CDR3 reads CASSSGLGAGTDTQYF. The CDR3 DNA reads TGTGCCAGCAGCTCGGGGTTGGGGGCAGGAACAGATACGCAGTATTTT.